The 24 T cell receptor beta chains below all came from one sample that was sequenced in a study of blood T cells in healthy people across ages. Then a second PCR, running roughly 7 to 11 cycles, was carried out with a sample-barcoded 5' primer and a J-beta primer mix. TCRdb fed the 5' RACE reads into MiXCR, producing one record per CDR3 protein. The sample shows approximately 600,000 distinct CDR3 sequences, about 53% of them seen only once. Source material: blood. Receptors originate from a man between 60 and 75 years old in good health.

A few counts support this clonotype. The genes are TRBV13 and TRBJ2-1, with 12 nucleotides matching TRBD2. Germline trimming cut 2 bases from V and 6 bases from J; bases unmatched to any gene: 11. The CDR3 is 18 residues long. The germline CDR1 and CDR2 sequences are PRHDT and FYEKMQ (reference sequence). The CDR3 DNA reads as TGTGCCAGCAGCTTAAGCCCTTATGGACTAGCGGGGAGCAATGAGCAGTTCTTC. Protein product: CASSLSPYGLAGSNEQFF.

Note on this clonotype: Relative to the germline gene, one junction end is altered; a read error may explain this. V is TRBV7-7 and J is TRBJ1-6, with unresolved D. The CDR3 has 13 residues. Germline-derived CDR1 and CDR2 are SSHAT and FNYEAQ (reference sequence). CDR3 amino acids: CASSRDYNSPLHF. The CDR3 bases are TGTGCTAGCAGCCGGGATTATAATTCACCCCTCCACTTT.

This clonotype occurred a few times. The genes are TRBV29-1 and TRBJ2-6; either TRBD1 or TRBD2 may supply D (5 bases each). The length of the CDR3 is 15 residues. Trimming took off 4 bases at V and 4 bases at J, with 14 bases between the two ends. Germline loops: CDR1 SQVTM, CDR2 ANQGSEA. The DNA of the CDR3 is TGCAGCGTTGCCTCCGGGACGCCAGGGGCCAACGTCCTGACTTTC. Translation gives CSVASGTPGANVLTF.

This clonotype was detected only a few times. The rearrangement links TRBV11-2 to TRBJ2-4; 9 bases map to TRBD2. The DNA end is a closer match to TRBJ2-5, so the J assignment may be wrong. Germline CDR1 is SGHAT and CDR2 is FQNNGV. CDR3 length: 14 residues. The CDR3 spells CASSSRGGGETQYF. CDR3 sequence (DNA): TGTGCCAGCAGCTCCCGCGGGGGGGGAGAGACCCAGTACTTC.

The chain links TRBV10-3 to TRBJ2-1; 12 bases fit TRBD1. The germline gives CDR1 ENHRY, CDR2 SYGVKD. The CDR3 is 15 amino acids. V trimming: 6 bases; J trimming: 3 bases; junction bases outside the gene matches: 3. The chain's CDR3 is CAISGTGGNYNEQFF. CDR3 bases: TGTGCCATCAGCGGGACAGGGGGCAACTACAATGAGCAGTTCTTC.

The sample holds a few counts of this clonotype. This chain connects TRBV4-1 to TRBJ2-4, with TRBD1 matching 8 bases. CDR3 length equals 15 residues. Germline CDR1 and CDR2: MGHRA and YSYEKL. V lost 2 bases, J lost 6 bases, and 6 bases stayed unmatched. This chain's CDR3 is CASSQRTGNPNIQYF. The CDR3 nucleotides read TGCGCCAGCAGCCAACGGACAGGGAACCCAAACATTCAGTACTTC.

The gene calls are TRBV28 and TRBJ2-4; 7 positions match TRBD1. The junction had 7 bases not matched to a gene; V was cut back by 6 bases and J by 2 bases. CDR3 size: 15 residues. Per germline, CDR1 MDHEN and CDR2 SYDVKM. CDR3 loop: CASSRPGQSKNIQYF. The CDR3 DNA is TGTGCCAGCAGCAGGCCGGGACAGTCCAAAAACATTCAGTACTTC.

The chain has TRBV4-1 and TRBJ2-3; D is undetermined. The CDR3 has 14 residues. Germline assignment: CDR1 MGHRA and CDR2 YSYEKL. V was pared by 1 base and J by 2 bases, with 7 bases between. The DNA of the CDR3 is TGCGCCAGCAGCCAAGTCTTCACCACAGATACGCAGTATTTT. Translation: CASSQVFTTDTQYF.

The rearrangement links TRBV4-1 to TRBJ1-6, with TRBD1 matching over 9 bases. The CDR3 contains 15 residues. Trimming at V came to 1 base and at J to 14 bases, leaving 9 bases not matched to a gene. In germline, CDR1 is MGHRA, CDR2 YSYEKL. CDR3 nucleotides: TGCGCCAGCAGCCAAGGTGGGACAGGGCCGCCAGCCCTCCACTTT. Translated, it gives CASSQGGTGPPALHF.

This clonotype was observed many times. V usage is TRBV6-1 and J usage is TRBJ2-5; no clear D gene. The CDR3 is made up of 13 amino acids. V shed 5 bases and J shed 1 base, with 8 bases lying between them. Germline loops: CDR1 MNHNS, CDR2 SASEGT. CDR3 nucleotides: TGTGCCAGCAGTCTATTCCGCCAAGAGACCCAGTACTTC. This codes for CASSLFRQETQYF.

The chain is built from TRBV20-1 and TRBJ1-1; TRBD1 is a possible D gene (6 bases). V gave up 4 bases and J gave up 2 bases, with 14 bases separating them. Germline V CDR1 and CDR2: DFQATT, SNEGSKA (reference sequence). The CDR3 has 14 residues. The CDR3 DNA reads TGCAGTGCTACGCTTCAACAGGGAAACACTGAAGCTTTCTTT. Protein: CSATLQQGNTEAFF.

This sequence joins TRBV5-1 and TRBJ2-1; 10 bases match TRBD2. The CDR3 runs 16 residues. Losses at the gene ends were 3 bases for V and 10 bases for J; bases not matched to a gene: 13. CDR1 SGHRS and CDR2 YFSETQ come from the germline V gene. CDR3 coding DNA: TGCGCCAGCAGCTGGGGGGCTAGCGGGGGCCTTAGCGAGCAGTTCTTC. Translated, it gives CASSWGASGGLSEQFF. Full variable domain (remainder filled in from reference TRBV5-1 and TRBJ2-1): KAGVTQTPRYLIKTRGQQVTLSCSPISGHRSVSWYQQTPGQGLQFLFEYFSETQRNKGNFPGRFSGRQFSNSRSEMNVSTLELGDSALYLCASSWGASGGLSEQFFGPGTRLTVL.

Comments on this clonotype: Its ends do not fully match the called genes, so a read error is possible. The chain recombines TRBV4-2 with TRBJ2-3; TRBD2 aligns across 7 bases. Germline CDR1 is LGHNA and CDR2 is YNFKEQ. This CDR3 comprises 16 residues. The CDR3 sequence: CAGSQNMAGGTDTQYF. In DNA, the CDR3 is TGTGCCGGCAGCCAAAATATGGCGGGGGGCACAGATACGCAGTATTTT.

This clonotype was detected only once. The chain links TRBV25-1 to TRBJ2-2, with D perhaps matching TRBD2 (6 bases). The germline CDR1 and CDR2 sequences are MGHDK and SYGVNS. The CDR3 sequence is 15 residues long. V shed 6 bases and J shed 4 bases, with 15 bases lying between them. The CDR3 DNA reads as TGTGCCAGCAGCCTCGTCGGGGGTAGCACCGGGGAGCTGTTTTTT. It yields the protein CASSLVGGSTGELFF. The full variable domain, rest sourced from reference TRBV25-1 and TRBJ2-2, is EADIYQTPRYLVIGTGKKITLECSQTMGHDKMYWYQQDPGMELHLIHYSYGVNSTEKGDLSSESTVSRIRTEHFPLTLESARPSHTSQYLCASSLVGGSTGELFFGEGSRLTVL.

The sample holds a few counts of this clonotype. The rearrangement joins TRBV9 to TRBJ2-3; 11 positions match TRBD2. The CDR3 runs to 15 residues. V dropped 3 bases and J dropped 2; count of bases not matched to a gene: 2. Germline CDR1 and CDR2: SGDLS and YYNGEE. CDR3 in DNA: TGTGCCAGCAGCGAGGGACTAGCGGACACAGATACGCAGTATTTT. Amino acid sequence: CASSEGLADTDTQYF.

The gene calls are TRBV28 and TRBJ2-3; a possible D gene is TRBD1 (6 bases). CDR1 MDHEN and CDR2 SYDVKM come from the germline V gene. CDR3 length equals 14 residues. With 5 bases removed from V and 4 bases from J, the gap between germline ends came to 13 bases. The CDR3, as DNA: TGTGCCAGCAGTCCGCCCCACAGGGCAGATACGCAGTATTTT. Residues: CASSPPHRADTQYF.

This clonotype has at least ten counts. The chain carries TRBV7-2 and TRBJ1-3; D is perhaps TRBD1 (5 bases). Germline CDR1 and CDR2: SGHTA and FQGNSA. V lost 5 bases and J 0 bases, leaving 14 bases between the germline ends. The CDR3 is made up of 16 amino acids. This CDR3 reads CASSQARGTSGNTIYF. In DNA form, the CDR3 reads TGTGCCAGCAGCCAGGCCCGGGGCACCTCTGGAAACACCATATATTTT.

The gene calls are TRBV2 and TRBJ2-3, with TRBD2 matching over 8 bases. The CDR3 contains 15 residues. Trimming removed 2 bases from V and 4 bases from J; junction bases left unmatched: 5. Germline CDR1 and CDR2: SNHLY and FYNNEI. CDR3 coding DNA: TGTGCCAGCAGTGAATCTGGACTAGCACCAGATACGCAGTATTTT. This gives the protein CASSESGLAPDTQYF.

The chain couples TRBV20-1 to TRBJ2-1, with 8 bases fitting TRBD2. The germline V gene encodes CDR1 DFQATT and CDR2 SNEGSKA (reference sequence). V lost 3 bases to trimming and J lost 2 bases; unmatched junction nucleotides: 6. This CDR3 spans 15 amino acids. The CDR3 loop reads CSARELAGPYNEQFF. As DNA, the CDR3 is TGCAGTGCTAGGGAATTAGCGGGACCCTACAATGAGCAGTTCTTC.

This clonotype showed up just once. The V gene is TRBV20-1, the J gene TRBJ2-3; D tentatively reads TRBD1 or TRBD2 (5 bases each). V was trimmed by 5 bases and J by 0 bases, leaving 15 bases between them. The germline gives CDR1 DFQATT, CDR2 SNEGSKA (reference sequence). The CDR3 has 15 amino acids. For the CDR3, the DNA is TGCAGTGCTGGGACCGGTAGGAGTAGCACAGATACGCAGTATTTT. As protein: CSAGTGRSSTDTQYF.

This clonotype was counted between two and nine times. The chain combines TRBV9 with TRBJ2-5; D possibly uses TRBD1 or TRBD2 (6 bases each). Per germline, CDR1 SGDLS and CDR2 YYNGEE. This CDR3 is built from 15 residues. Trimming shortened V by 4 bases and J by 4 bases, and 17 bases separated the two germline ends. CDR3 protein: CASSPLGGIGETQYF. In DNA, the CDR3 is TGTGCCAGCAGCCCCCTAGGGGGGATAGGAGAGACCCAGTACTTC.

V and J are TRBV18 and TRBJ2-1, with TRBD2 identical over 13 bases. CDR3 size: 15 residues. Germline loops: CDR1 KGHSH, CDR2 LQKENI. Germline trimming cut 1 base from V and 8 bases from J; bases unmatched to any gene: 2. In nucleotides, the CDR3 is TGTGCCAGCTCACCACGGACTAGCGGGGGCTATGAGCAGTTCTTC. Its translation: CASSPRTSGGYEQFF.

In its sample, this clonotype was seen a few times. The gene calls are TRBV7-9 and TRBJ2-6; D is possibly TRBD1 (5 bases). The V end was cut by 0 bases, the J end by 0 bases, with 6 bases between. CDR1 is SEHNR, CDR2 FQNEAQ, per germline (reference sequence). The CDR3 sequence is 16 residues long. In DNA, the CDR3 is TGTGCCAGCAGCTTAGCCAGGGCCTCTGGGGCCAACGTCCTGACTTTC. It encodes CASSLARASGANVLTF.

The chain carries TRBV19 and TRBJ2-3, with TRBD2 as a possible D gene (5 bases). The CDR3 consists of 12 residues. The germline gives CDR1 LNHDA, CDR2 SQIVND (reference sequence). The V and J ends lost 9 bases and 8 bases respectively, with 15 bases between them. The CDR3 sequence is CASAAAAGTQYF. CDR3 in DNA: TGTGCCAGCGCGGCGGCGGCGGGTACGCAGTATTTT. The full variable domain, with the rest looked up from reference TRBV19 and TRBJ2-3, is DGGITQSPKYLFRKEGQNVTLSCEQNLNHDAMYWYRQDPGQGLRLIYYSQIVNDFQKGDIAEGYSVSREKKESFPLTVTSAQKNPTAFYLCASAAAAGTQYFGPGTRLTVL.